The next 10 T cell receptor beta chains were all read from a single sample in a study of T-cell reconstitution after alpha-beta-depleted transplantation in children (dated by TCRdb to about 2016). The treatment or condition label corresponds to: allogeneic hematopoietic cell transplantation with graft depleted of TCRalphabeta T cells and CD19 B cells. The receptor library was made with PCR. TCRdb shows the sequencer as Illumina HiSeq 2500. TCR libraries were prepared with molecular barcoding, using unique molecular identifiers to normalize TCRbeta repertoire quantification. TCRdb handled the public reads itself, with Q25 trimming in fastp and clone calling in MiXCR, and kept productive beta chains. CDR3 protein duplicates are merged, each entry listing the most common genes and DNA. For this sample there are some 130,000 distinct CDR3 sequences; around 9.8% appear just once. The ten largest clonotypes hold 24% of the sample.

The specimen comprised PBMCs, mostly from graft donor cells, sampled 180 days after TCRalphabeta/CD19-depleted stem cell transplant. The receptors originated from a girl less than two years old who had a stem cell transplant for combined immunodeficiency, so the T cells may come from the graft donor.

This clonotype has more than one count but fewer than ten. CDR3 bases: TGTGCCAGTAGTATTAACTCCTTCCACAGGGACGAGCAGTACTTC. Protein sequence: CASSINSFHRDEQYF. This chain joins TRBV19 and TRBJ2-7; tentatively, D is TRBD1 (6 bases). Looked up from germline, CDR1 is LNHDA and CDR2 is SQIVND (reference sequence). The CDR3 totals 15 residues. V shed 3 bases and J shed 5 bases, with 17 bases lying between them. Full variable domain (rest looked up from reference TRBV19 and TRBJ2-7): DGGITQSPKYLFRKEGQNVTLSCEQNLNHDAMYWYRQDPGQGLRLIYYSQIVNDFQKGDIAEGYSVSREKKESFPLTVTSAQKNPTAFYLCASSINSFHRDEQYFGPGTRLTVT.

This clonotype was observed a single time. V usage is TRBV6-1 and J usage is TRBJ1-5, with unresolved D. CDR1 and CDR2 (germline): MNHNS, SASEGT. Trimming cost V 5 bases and J 0 bases, with 20 bases left between them. The length of the CDR3 is 18 residues. Written as DNA, the CDR3 is TGTGCCAGCAGTAGGACGTCCTCAGCAACCTATAGCAATCAGCCCCAGCATTTT. Its protein is CASSRTSSATYSNQPQHF.

This clonotype was seen a handful of times. The rearrangement joins TRBV7-8 to TRBJ1-6; D gene uncertain. V was shortened by 3 bases and J by 7 bases, with 7 bases between the two germline ends. Germline CDR1 is SGHVS and CDR2 is FQNEAQ. The length of the CDR3 is 13 residues. CDR3 DNA sequence: TGTGCCAGCAGCTTGGACTGGAATTCACCCCTCCACTTT. It codes for CASSLDWNSPLHF.

This rearrangement joins TRBV27 to TRBJ1-2; 8 bases are shared with TRBD1. Germline CDR1 is MNHEY and CDR2 is SMNVEV (reference sequence). With V trimmed by 5 bases and J by 4 bases, 9 bases remained unmatched. The CDR3 has 15 residues. CDR3 nucleotides: TGTGCCAGCAGTCTTAGGGGTGGACAGGGCTATGGCTACACCTTC. It codes for CASSLRGGQGYGYTF.

This clonotype has only a few counts. The chain couples TRBV7-9 to TRBJ2-3; TRBD2 matches 11 bases. Germline V gives CDR1 SEHNR, CDR2 FQNEAQ (reference sequence). After removal of 5 bases from V and 6 bases from J, the junction contained 7 bases not matched to a gene. CDR3 size: 15 residues. The CDR3 DNA follows: TGTGCCAGCAGCCAACTAGCGGGGGAGATGGATACGCAGTATTTT. Its protein is CASSQLAGEMDTQYF.

The genes are TRBV10-3 and TRBJ2-5, with 7 bases identical to TRBD2. The CDR3 extends over 13 amino acids. V was clipped by 10 bases and J by 2 bases; unmatched bases: 7. The germline CDR1 and CDR2 sequences are ENHRY and SYGVKD. The CDR3 sequence is CATGGLGQETQYF. The CDR3, as DNA: TGTGCCACCGGCGGACTAGGACAAGAGACCCAGTACTTC.

The chain combines TRBV5-1 with TRBJ2-1; 9 bases agree with TRBD1. This CDR3 spans 14 amino acids. Germline values: CDR1 SGHRS, CDR2 YFSETQ. The V and J ends lost 4 bases and 10 bases, in that order; junction bases with no gene match: 9. The CDR3 DNA sequence: TGCGCCAGCAGCGTCGGACAGGGGTTGGGGGAGCAGTTCTTC. Residues: CASSVGQGLGEQFF.

V and J are TRBV19 and TRBJ1-1; 9 bases align to TRBD1. The ends lost 6 bases at V and 5 bases at J; junction bases unmatched: 7. This CDR3 contains 14 residues. Germline assignment: CDR1 LNHDA and CDR2 SQIVND (reference sequence). The CDR3 nucleotides read TGTGCCAGTAGCTCCGGGACAGGGCGGACTGAAGCTTTCTTT. Amino acid sequence: CASSSGTGRTEAFF.

This chain uses TRBV5-1 with TRBJ1-1; D is ambiguous. The germline V gene has CDR1 SGHRS and CDR2 YFSETQ. V was pared by 0 bases and J by 1 base, with 13 bases between. This CDR3 contains 16 residues. The CDR3 is CASSLEGPTPNTEAFF. The CDR3 DNA reads TGCGCCAGCAGCTTGGAAGGGCCGACTCCGAACACTGAAGCTTTCTTT.

This clonotype was seen ten or more times. The chain has TRBV5-1 and TRBJ2-1; maybe TRBD1 (6 bases). Germline V gene data show CDR1 as SGHRS and CDR2 as YFSETQ. This CDR3 has 18 amino acids. Between the trimmed V and J ends, which lost 0 bases and 0 bases, there was a span of 16 bases. The CDR3 here is CASSLGDTAWGSYNEQFF. For the CDR3, the DNA is TGCGCCAGCAGCTTGGGGGACACCGCGTGGGGCTCCTACAATGAGCAGTTCTTC.